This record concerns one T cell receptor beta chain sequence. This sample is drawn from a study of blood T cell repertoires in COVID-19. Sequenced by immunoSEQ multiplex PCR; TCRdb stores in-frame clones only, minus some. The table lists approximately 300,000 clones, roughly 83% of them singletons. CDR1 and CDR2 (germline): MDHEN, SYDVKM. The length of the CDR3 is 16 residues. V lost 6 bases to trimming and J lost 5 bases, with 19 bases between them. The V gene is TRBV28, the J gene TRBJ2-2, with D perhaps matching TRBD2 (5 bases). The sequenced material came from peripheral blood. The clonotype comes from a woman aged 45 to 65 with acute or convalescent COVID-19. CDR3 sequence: CASRPTSRGRTGELFF. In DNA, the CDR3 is TGTGCCAGCAGACCAACATCTAGAGGGCGGACCGGGGAGCTGTTTTTT. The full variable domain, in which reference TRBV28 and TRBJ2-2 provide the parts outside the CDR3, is DVKVTQSSRYLVKRTGEKVFLECVQDMDHENMFWYRQDPGLGLRLIYFSYDVKMKEKGDIPEGYSVSREKKERFSLILESASTNQTSMYLCASRPTSRGRTGELFFGEGSRLTVL.